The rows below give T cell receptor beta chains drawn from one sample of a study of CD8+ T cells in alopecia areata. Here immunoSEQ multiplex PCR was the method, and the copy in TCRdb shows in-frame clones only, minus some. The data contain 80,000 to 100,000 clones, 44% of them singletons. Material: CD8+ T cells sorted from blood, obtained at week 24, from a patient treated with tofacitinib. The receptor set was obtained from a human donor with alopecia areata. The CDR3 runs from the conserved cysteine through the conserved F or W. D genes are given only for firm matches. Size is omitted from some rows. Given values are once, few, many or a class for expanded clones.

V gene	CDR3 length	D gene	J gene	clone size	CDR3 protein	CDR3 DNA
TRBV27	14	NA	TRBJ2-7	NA	CASSLRTDDYEQYF	TGTGCCAGCAGTTTACGGACCGATGACTACGAGCAGTACTTC
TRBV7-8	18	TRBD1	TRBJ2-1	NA	CASRAIGTGSRPYNEQFF	TGTGCCAGCAGGGCGATTGGGACAGGGAGTAGGCCCTACAATGAGCAGTTCTTC
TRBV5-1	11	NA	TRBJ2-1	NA	CASSRGDEQFF	TGCGCCAGCAGCAGGGGAGATGAGCAGTTCTTC
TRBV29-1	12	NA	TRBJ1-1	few	CSVELGRTEAFF	TGCAGCGTTGAATTGGGTCGAACTGAAGCTTTCTTT
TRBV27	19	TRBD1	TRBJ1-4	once	CASSTTQGARVLEYEKLFF	TGTGCCAGCAGTACAACGCAGGGGGCGCGGGTTCTTGAGTATGAAAAACTGTTTTTT
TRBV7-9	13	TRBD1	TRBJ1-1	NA	CASGWDRETEAFF	TGTGCCAGCGGATGGGACAGGGAGACTGAAGCTTTCTTT
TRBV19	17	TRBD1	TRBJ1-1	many	CASSTSTGGWVNTEAFF	TGTGCCAGTAGTACTTCAACAGGGGGTTGGGTGAACACTGAAGCTTTCTTT
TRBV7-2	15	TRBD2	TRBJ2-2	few	CASSLELAGSGELFF	TGTGCCAGCAGCTTAGAACTAGCGGGGTCCGGGGAGCTGTTTTTT
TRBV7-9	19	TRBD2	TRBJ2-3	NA	CASSDLAGEGGLLTDTQYF	TGTGCCAGCAGCGATCTAGCGGGAGAAGGGGGCCTCCTCACAGATACGCAGTATTTT
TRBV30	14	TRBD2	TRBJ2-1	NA	CAWSPGVAGGPKFF	TGTGCCTGGAGTCCCGGGGTAGCGGGAGGGCCCAAATTCTTC
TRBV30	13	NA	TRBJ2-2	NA	CAGLGAGTGELFF	TGTGCCGGACTTGGGGCGGGCACCGGGGAGCTGTTTTTT
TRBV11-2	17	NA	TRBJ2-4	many	CASSSPSQGLAKNIQYF	TGTGCCAGCAGCTCCCCATCTCAGGGACTAGCCAAAAACATTCAGTACTTC
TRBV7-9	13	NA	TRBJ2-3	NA	CASRDIRPDTQYF	TGTGCCAGCAGAGACATCCGCCCAGATACGCAGTATTTT
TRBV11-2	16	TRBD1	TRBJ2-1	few	CASSVTRQGAYNEQFF	TGTGCCAGCAGCGTCACCCGACAGGGGGCCTACAATGAGCAGTTCTTC
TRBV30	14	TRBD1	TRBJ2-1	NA	CAWSAGTGGNEQFF	TGTGCCTGGAGTGCTGGGACAGGGGGGAATGAGCAGTTCTTC
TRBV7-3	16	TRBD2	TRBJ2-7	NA	CASSLDRTSGTYEQYF	TGTGCCAGCAGCCTTGACCGGACTAGCGGTACCTACGAGCAGTACTTC
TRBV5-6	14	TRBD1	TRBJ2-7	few	CASSSADRGGEQYF	TGTGCCAGCAGCTCCGCCGACAGGGGTGGCGAGCAGTACTTC
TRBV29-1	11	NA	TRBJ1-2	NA	CSVGGSYGYTF	TGCAGCGTTGGGGGCAGCTATGGCTACACCTTC
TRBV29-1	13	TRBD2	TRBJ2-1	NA	CSVSSGRAAEQFF	TGCAGCGTGTCAAGCGGGAGGGCCGCCGAGCAGTTCTTC
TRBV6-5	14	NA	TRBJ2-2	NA	CASSQKLNTGELFF	TGTGCCAGCAGTCAGAAACTGAACACCGGGGAGCTGTTTTTT
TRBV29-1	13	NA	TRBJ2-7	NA	CSVEGGLSYEQYF	TGCAGCGTTGAGGGGGGACTCTCCTACGAGCAGTACTTC
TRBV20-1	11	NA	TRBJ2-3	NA	CSARGTDTQYF	TGCAGTGCTAGGGGGACAGATACGCAGTATTTT
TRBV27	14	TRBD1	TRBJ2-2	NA	CASRDRGLDGELFF	TGTGCCAGCAGGGACAGGGGGCTTGACGGGGAGCTGTTTTTT
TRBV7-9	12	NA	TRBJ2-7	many	CASSLAFDEQYF	TGTGCCAGCAGCCTAGCTTTCGACGAGCAGTACTTC
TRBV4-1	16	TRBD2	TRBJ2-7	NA	CASSFKGASGSYEQYF	TGCGCCAGCAGCTTCAAAGGGGCTAGCGGGAGTTACGAGCAGTACTTC
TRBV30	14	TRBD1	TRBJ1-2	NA	CAWSLGQRIYGYTF	TGTGCCTGGAGTTTGGGACAGAGGATCTATGGCTACACCTTC
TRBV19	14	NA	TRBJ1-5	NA	CASSIEAGDQPQHF	TGTGCCAGTAGTATAGAGGCAGGGGATCAGCCCCAGCATTTT
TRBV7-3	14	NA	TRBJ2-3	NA	CASSSRDGPAAQYF	TGTGCCAGCAGCTCCCGGGACGGCCCGGCTGCGCAGTATTTT
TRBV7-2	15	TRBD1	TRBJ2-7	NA	CASSWAGQGNYEQYF	TGTGCCAGCAGCTGGGCCGGACAGGGCAACTACGAGCAGTACTTC
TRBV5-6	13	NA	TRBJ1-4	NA	CASSSGTNEKLFF	TGTGCCAGCAGCTCCGGGACAAATGAAAAACTGTTTTTT
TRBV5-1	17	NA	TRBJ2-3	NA	CASSLMLAAQSTDTQYF	TGCGCCAGCAGCTTGATGTTGGCAGCTCAGAGCACAGATACGCAGTATTTT
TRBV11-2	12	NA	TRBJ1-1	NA	CASSLPNFEAFF	TGTGCCAGCAGCTTGCCGAACTTTGAAGCTTTCTTT
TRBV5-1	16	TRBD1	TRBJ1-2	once	CASSLGSGTGVDGYTF	TGCGCCAGCAGCTTGGGATCCGGGACAGGGGTAGATGGCTACACCTTC
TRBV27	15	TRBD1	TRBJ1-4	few	CASSPVQGAREKLFF	TGTGCCAGCAGTCCCGTACAGGGGGCTCGAGAAAAACTGTTTTTT
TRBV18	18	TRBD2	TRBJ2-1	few	CASSPGTSGRGPYNEQFF	TGTGCCAGCTCACCAGGGACTAGCGGGAGAGGACCCTACAATGAGCAGTTCTTC
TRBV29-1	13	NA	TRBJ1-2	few	CSVDEGLNYGYTF	TGCAGCGTTGATGAGGGGCTTAACTATGGCTACACCTTC
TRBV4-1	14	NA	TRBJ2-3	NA	CASSQGGDSDTQYF	TGCGCCAGCAGCCAAGGAGGCGACTCAGATACGCAGTATTTT
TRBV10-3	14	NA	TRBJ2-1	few	CAISLGARYNEQFF	TGTGCCATCAGTTTGGGGGCGCGGTACAATGAGCAGTTCTTC
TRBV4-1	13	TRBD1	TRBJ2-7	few	CASSQTGGNEQYF	TGCGCCAGCAGCCAGACAGGGGGTAACGAGCAGTACTTC
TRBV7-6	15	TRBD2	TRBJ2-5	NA	CASLKSGRGQETQYF	TGTGCCAGCCTAAAAAGCGGGAGAGGGCAAGAGACCCAGTACTTC
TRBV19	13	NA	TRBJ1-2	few	CASSTGAIYGYTF	TGTGCCAGTAGTACGGGGGCGATTTATGGCTACACCTTC
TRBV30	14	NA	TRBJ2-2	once	CAWSVGHGTGELFF	TGTGCCTGGAGTGTAGGGCACGGCACCGGGGAGCTGTTTTTT
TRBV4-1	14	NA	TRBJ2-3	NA	CASSQDRVEGTQYF	TGCGCCAGCAGCCAAGATCGGGTTGAGGGTACGCAGTATTTT
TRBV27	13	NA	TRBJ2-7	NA	CATRQAYSYERYF	TGTGCCACGAGACAGGCCTACTCCTACGAGCGGTACTTC
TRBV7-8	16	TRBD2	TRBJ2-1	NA	CASSTEAGGAYNEQFF	TGTGCCAGCAGCACAGAGGCGGGAGGGGCCTACAATGAGCAGTTCTTC
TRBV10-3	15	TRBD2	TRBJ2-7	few	CAISESGSGSYEQYF	TGTGCCATCAGTGAGAGCGGGAGTGGGTCCTACGAGCAGTACTTC
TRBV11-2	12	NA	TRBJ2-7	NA	CASSLQPYEQYF	TGTGCCAGCAGCTTACAGCCCTACGAGCAGTACTTC
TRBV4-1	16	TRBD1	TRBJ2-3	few	CASSQGSGQYTDTQYF	TGCGCCAGCAGCCAGGGCTCGGGACAGTACACAGATACGCAGTATTTT
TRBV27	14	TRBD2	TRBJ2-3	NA	CASSPSGSTDTQYF	TGTGCCAGCAGTCCTAGCGGGAGCACAGATACGCAGTATTTT
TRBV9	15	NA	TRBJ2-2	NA	CASSATGGNTGELFF	TGTGCCAGCAGCGCCACCGGGGGTAACACCGGGGAGCTGTTTTTT
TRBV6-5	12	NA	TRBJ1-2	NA	CASRDGGYGYTF	TGTGCCAGCAGGGACGGGGGCTATGGCTACACCTTC
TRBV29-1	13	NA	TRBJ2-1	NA	CSVVGRSYNEQFF	TGCAGCGTTGTCGGCAGGTCTTACAATGAGCAGTTCTTC
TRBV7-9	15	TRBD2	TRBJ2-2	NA	CASPAMLAGAGELFF	TGTGCCAGCCCTGCTATGCTAGCGGGAGCTGGGGAGCTGTTTTTT
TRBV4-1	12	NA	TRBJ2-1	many	CASSHRQGGQFF	TGCGCCAGCAGCCATCGTCAAGGAGGGCAGTTCTTC